The text below deals with one TCR beta chain. Its target is unknown. The trim removed 1 base at V and 5 bases at J, leaving 0 bases unmatched. This CDR3 has 15 amino acids. CDR1 is MNHNS and CDR2 is SASEGT in the germline V gene. TCRdb's copy holds only in-frame clones and misses some; the assay was immunoSEQ multiplex PCR. The data contain about 180,000 clones, approximately 90% of them singletons. This sample was taken from a study of cytomegalovirus exposure and HLA in healthy donors. Study-level findings and limits: Clusters of TCRs from the first cohort tended to co-occur in the 120 or so validation repertoires (as a later analysis found).

This rearrangement joins TRBV6-1 to TRBJ2-3; 13 bases line up with TRBD2. The clonotype comes from a woman under 40 in good health and CMV-seronegative. Sequences were obtained from PBMCs. The CDR3 nucleotides read TGTGCCAGCAGTGAAGGACTAGCGGGGGGAGATACGCAGTATTTT. It encodes CASSEGLAGGDTQYF.